The source of this T cell receptor beta chain is a study of human T cells and chemical hapten exposure (dated by TCRdb to about 2021). Regarding the study in general: For sensitization, 2% DPC in acetone was applied to a roughly 2 cm by roughly 2 cm area of upper inner arm skin. In alopecia patients, the study followed how the peripheral blood TCR repertoire changed in vivo over primary and secondary sensitization to diphenylcyclopropenone (DPC), a hapten. Libraries were pooled for sequencing, and per-sample TCR yields varied mainly because of small differences in library volumes within the pool. Blood samples were taken from patients before sensitization (week 0) and at 2, 6 and about 24 weeks after DPC sensitization. Weekly therapeutic DPC doses were additionally applied to the scalp of patients throughout the roughly 24-week study period. Patch tests used Finn chambers with 0.01% DPC on the upper back, scored after 6 days by International Contact Dermatitis Research Group standards. For TCR sequencing, blood came from 25 to 30 alopecia patients at anywhere from one to four time points (pre-sensitization, 2, 6 and 24 weeks). Most of the patients in the cohort were female, and the cohort covered alopecia areata with under or over 50% scalp involvement, alopecia totalis and alopecia universalis.

Read against the paper, the sample's time point label means: patch test 2, 6 weeks after DPC sensitization. The treatment or condition label, as the study defines it: therapeutic diphenylcyclopropenone sensitization with weekly scalp DPC. At each patch-test visit, blood was drawn before the patch test was applied. To be eligible, patients had to be aged 18 to 70, diagnosed with alopecia and judged suitable for DPC therapy, while pregnant patients were excluded. Unfractionated whole blood was collected in Tempus Blood RNA tubes, and total RNA was extracted from that blood. The method was RACE. The sequencer listed for this sample is NextSeq 500. During library preparation, unique molecular identifiers were attached to individual cDNA molecules so that TCRs could be counted quantitatively and reproducibly. Both TCR alpha and TCR beta chains were sequenced from each blood RNA sample. In the authors' own workflow: A median of about 87,000 TCRs per sample was observed, with a range of roughly 20,000 to 700,000. V, J and CDR3 annotation of the TCR reads was performed with the Decombinator software suite. Every sample was subsampled to the same number of TCRs (28,000) for the PS versus PT1 abundance plots. Expanded TCRs were defined as absent before sensitization and observed at least eight times at the 2-week time point. The raw public data were reprocessed by TCRdb itself: fastp quality trimming at Q25, MiXCR clonotype calling, in-frame beta chains only. A single entry per CDR3 protein holds the most common genes and DNA from its merged rows. TCRdb's processing, not the study's, gives the V and J calls here. Across this sample there are just over 350,000 distinct CDR3 sequences, with just under 6.5% seen only once. In total, the top ten clones hold over 5.5% of the sample.

This clonotype was counted only a few times. This receptor's antigen is unknown. The input lacks base qualities; no much larger clone sits a single base away. The full study reports these points: DPC sensitization did not change how many TCRs were above 1 in 1000 frequency, and no evidence was found of alterations in global repertoire structure. The number of PT1 expanded TCRs positively correlated with patch test score, significant at thresholds 8, 16 and 32 but not 4. Because all patients had alopecia, a presumed autoimmune disease, the immune response of the patients might differ from that of healthy individuals. Compared with pre-sensitization or healthy control sets, expanded TCRs formed significantly more large CDR3 similarity clusters, which is consistent with antigen-driven responses. After repeated subsampling, changes were observed in the strength of the expansion versus patch-test correlation and in the threshold at which the correlation became significant.

CDR1 and CDR2 are read off the germline V gene as SGHDT and YYEEEE. The CDR3 has 14 amino acids, counting the end cysteine and phenylalanine. Kept here is only the CDR3 DNA, which spans 42 bases and is read in frame from base 1. Deletion took 1 base off V and 6 bases off J, with a span of 11 bases between the germline ends. The chain employs TRBV5-6 and TRBJ1-5; no confident D gene assignment can be made. Here the sequenced sample was whole blood, taken in connection with sensitization to the hapten diphenylcyclopropenone (DPC). The sequence derives from a woman aged 18 to 35 with alopecia areata. Some clones in this sample may be carry-over from other donors' samples. The CDR3 is CASSLWHLSQPQHF. The DNA reads as follows: TGTGCCAGCAGCTTGTGGCACCTTAGTCAGCCCCAGCATTTT.